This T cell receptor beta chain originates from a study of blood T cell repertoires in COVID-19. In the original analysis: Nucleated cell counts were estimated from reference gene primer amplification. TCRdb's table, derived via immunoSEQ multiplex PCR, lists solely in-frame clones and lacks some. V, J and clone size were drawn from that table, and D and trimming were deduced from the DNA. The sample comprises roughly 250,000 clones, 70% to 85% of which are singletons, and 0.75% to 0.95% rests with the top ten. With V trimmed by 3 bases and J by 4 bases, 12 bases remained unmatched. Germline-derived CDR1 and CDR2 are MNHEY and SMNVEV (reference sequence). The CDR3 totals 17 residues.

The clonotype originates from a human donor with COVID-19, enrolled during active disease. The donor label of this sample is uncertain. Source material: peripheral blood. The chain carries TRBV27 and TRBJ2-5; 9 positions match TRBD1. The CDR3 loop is CASSFSPPGTGSETQYF. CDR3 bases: TGTGCCAGCAGTTTTTCACCCCCAGGGACAGGGTCAGAGACCCAGTACTTC.